The 30 T cell receptor beta chains below were found in one sample sequenced in a study of blood T cell repertoires in COVID-19. Clones were read by immunoSEQ multiplex PCR, and TCRdb kept only the in-frame ones, dropping some. In the table there are around 70,000 clones, more than 75% of which are singletons. Sequencing was performed on peripheral blood. These receptors came from a woman older than 75 with active or convalescent COVID-19.

The V call is TRBV6-2 or TRBV6-3, the J call TRBJ1-5; 7 positions match TRBD1. This CDR3 has 15 residues. J gave up 5 bases and V 2 bases, and 6 bases lay outside the gene matches. From germline, CDR1 is MNHEY and CDR2 SVGEGT. The CDR3 sequence: CASSYGRGEHQPQHF. CDR3 DNA: TGTGCCAGCAGTTACGGCAGGGGGGAACATCAGCCCCAGCATTTT.

The rearrangement uses TRBV7-9 and TRBJ1-4; TRBD1 matches 8 bases. Germline loops: CDR1 SEHNR, CDR2 FQNEAQ (reference sequence). The V segment lost 4 bases and the J segment 5 bases; nucleotides outside the gene matches: 6. The CDR3 length is 15 residues. The CDR3 is CASSWGQAENEKLFF. Here the CDR3 DNA reads TGTGCCAGCAGCTGGGGACAGGCAGAAAATGAAAAACTGTTTTTT.

J is TRBJ2-3 and V is TRBV9; TRBD2 aligns across 9 bases. Germline trimming cut 1 base from V and 5 bases from J; bases unmatched to any gene: 8. Germline lookup yields CDR1 SGDLS and CDR2 YYNGEE. The CDR3 sequence is 16 residues long. In DNA, the CDR3 is TGTGCCAGCAGCGTATACGGCGGGGGGGCCGTAGATACGCAGTATTTT. Its protein is CASSVYGGGAVDTQYF.

The CDR3 nucleotides read TGTGCCAGTAGTATGCTACCCCCGGGACAAAACCGGGAGACCCAGTACTTC. It codes for CASSMLPPGQNRETQYF. This chain connects TRBV19 to TRBJ2-5, with D perhaps matching TRBD1 (6 bases). Germline assignment: CDR1 LNHDA and CDR2 SQIVND (reference sequence). This CDR3 is 17 amino acids long. Trimming stripped 3 bases from V and 5 bases from J, with 22 bases between.

The J gene is TRBJ1-6, the V gene TRBV9; a weak D match, TRBD1 (5 bases). CDR3 length: 15 amino acids. Trimming pared 3 bases from V and 7 bases from J, leaving 14 bases between. Germline V gene lookup returns CDR1 SGDLS and CDR2 YYNGEE. The CDR3 DNA follows: TGTGCCAGCAGCGGGGGATGGGGGGAGAATTCACCCCTCCACTTT. Residues: CASSGGWGENSPLHF.

This clone was picked up one time. This chain uses TRBV19 with TRBJ1-2; D perhaps matches TRBD1 (5 bases). Trimming cost V 5 bases and J 2 bases, with 9 bases left between them. The length of the CDR3 is 13 residues. Germline CDR1 reads LNHDA; CDR2 reads SQIVND (reference sequence). The CDR3, as DNA: TGTGCCAGTAGTTACCGGGGGAACTATGGCTACACCTTC. This translates into CASSYRGNYGYTF. Complete variable domain (other parts from reference TRBV19 and TRBJ1-2): DGGITQSPKYLFRKEGQNVTLSCEQNLNHDAMYWYRQDPGQGLRLIYYSQIVNDFQKGDIAEGYSVSREKKESFPLTVTSAQKNPTAFYLCASSYRGNYGYTFGSGTRLTVV.

V gene TRBV7-8 combines with J gene TRBJ1-5, with a possible D match to TRBD1 (5 bases). CDR1 SGHVS and CDR2 FQNEAQ come from the germline V gene. Between the trimmed V and J ends, which lost 1 base and 4 bases, there was a span of 11 bases. The CDR3 covers 15 residues. The chain's CDR3 is CASSLDRGGNQPQHF. The CDR3 DNA follows: TGTGCCAGCAGCTTAGATCGTGGGGGGAATCAGCCCCAGCATTTT.

This clone was counted between two and nine times. The chain has TRBV6-1 and TRBJ1-4; the match to TRBD1 covers 7 bases. Germline V gene data show CDR1 as MNHNS and CDR2 as SASEGT. V lost 4 bases and J lost 5; bases outside the gene matches: 13. This CDR3 spans 17 amino acids. The chain's CDR3 is CASSGGMTGQQNEKLFF. DNA of the CDR3: TGTGCCAGCAGTGGAGGGATGACGGGACAGCAAAATGAAAAACTGTTTTTT.

There are a few counts of this clone. This chain connects TRBV4-3 to TRBJ2-7; weak D call: TRBD1 (6 bases). V was clipped by 4 bases and J by 2 bases, with 15 bases between them. Germline V CDR1 and CDR2: LGHNA, YSLEER. The CDR3 has 15 residues. The CDR3 DNA is TGCGCCAGCAGCCCAATGGTGGGACACCCCTACGAGCAGTACTTC. Amino acids: CASSPMVGHPYEQYF.

The J gene is TRBJ2-5, the V gene TRBV5-1, with 7 bases identical to TRBD1. Germline V gene sequence: CDR1 SGHRS, CDR2 YFSETQ. CDR3 length: 18 residues. The J segment lost 5 bases and the V segment lost 4 bases, leaving 20 bases of the junction unmatched. The CDR3 DNA is TGCGCCAGCAGCAGAACCAGGGCGGTAGGGGGCCCCCGGGAGACCCAGTACTTC. This translates into CASSRTRAVGGPRETQYF.

The V gene is TRBV4-3, the J gene TRBJ1-2; D is undetermined. This CDR3 comprises 14 residues. The ends were cut back, 4 bases at V and 4 bases at J, with 13 bases in the middle. Germline values: CDR1 LGHNA, CDR2 YSLEER. In DNA form, the CDR3 reads TGCGCCAGCAGCCCCTCCGGTATCCGCTATGGCTACACCTTC. Translating it yields CASSPSGIRYGYTF.

There are a few counts of this clone. The rearrangement joins TRBV6-2 or TRBV6-3 to TRBJ2-1; 10 nucleotides match TRBD2. This CDR3 spans 17 amino acids. V shed 0 bases, J shed 3 bases, and the junction held 5 bases outside the gene matches. Germline assignment: CDR1 MNHEY and CDR2 SVGEGT. The CDR3 DNA sequence: TGTGCCAGCAGTTACTCAGGCCTAGCGGGGGTCTACAATGAGCAGTTCTTC. Translated, it gives CASSYSGLAGVYNEQFF.

The chain is built from TRBV4-1 and TRBJ1-2, with a possible D match to TRBD1 (5 bases). This CDR3 comprises 16 residues. V gave up 2 bases and J gave up 4 bases, with 17 bases separating them. CDR1 and CDR2 (germline): MGHRA, YSYEKL. The CDR3, as DNA: TGCGCCAGCAGCCAAAGGAGGGACGCAAAACTCTATGGCTACACCTTC. It yields the protein CASSQRRDAKLYGYTF.

V usage is TRBV10-3 and J usage is TRBJ2-7; D remains unclear. Germline CDR1 and CDR2: ENHRY and SYGVKD. The CDR3 totals 12 residues. The germline V and J ends were trimmed by 6 bases and 5 bases, with 11 bases remaining between them. This CDR3 is CAISLDGDEQYF. CDR3 in DNA: TGTGCCATCAGCCTAGATGGAGACGAGCAGTACTTC.

This clone was detected only once. V gene TRBV4-1 combines with J gene TRBJ2-1, with D possibly matching TRBD2 (6 bases). CDR1 and CDR2 (germline): MGHRA, YSYEKL. Trimming took off 4 bases at V and 4 bases at J, with 14 bases between the two ends. The CDR3 loop spans 15 amino acids. The CDR3 is CASSLLDAGYNEQFF. The CDR3 DNA is TGCGCCAGCAGCCTTTTGGACGCGGGATACAATGAGCAGTTCTTC.

V usage is TRBV12-5 and J usage is TRBJ1-3, with 10 bases identical to TRBD1. This CDR3 spans 15 amino acids. Trimming cost V 5 bases and J 8 bases; bases outside gene matches: 9. Germline CDR1 and CDR2: LGHNT and FRNRAP. CDR3 sequence: CASGSPDRGRDTIYF. The CDR3 nucleotides are TGTGCTAGTGGTAGCCCAGACAGGGGGCGAGACACCATATATTTT.

The V and J genes are TRBV10-3 and TRBJ2-3; maybe TRBD1 (6 bases). Germline V gene sequence: CDR1 ENHRY, CDR2 SYGVKD. V lost 4 bases and J lost 3, with 14 bases in between. The CDR3 has 15 amino acids. The CDR3 nucleotides read TGTGCCATCAGTGCGGGACAACCCAGGACAGATACGCAGTATTTT. Its protein product is CAISAGQPRTDTQYF.

This clone was detected a few times. CDR3 sequence: CASSLSSGYEQYF. CDR3 nucleotide sequence: TGTGCCAGCAGCTTATCTTCGGGGTACGAGCAGTACTTC. This chain uses TRBV7-2 with TRBJ2-7; tentative D call: TRBD2 (5 bases). Between the trimmed V and J ends, which lost 2 bases and 4 bases, there was a span of 9 bases. The CDR3 length is 13 residues. Germline CDR1 and CDR2: SGHTA and FQGNSA.

The V and J genes are TRBV19 and TRBJ2-7; no definite D call. Looked up from germline, CDR1 is LNHDA and CDR2 is SQIVND (reference sequence). The CDR3 spans 13 residues. V was shortened by 3 bases and J by 3 bases, with 9 bases between the two germline ends. CDR3 in DNA: TGTGCCAGTAGTATCACAGCTTTCTACGAGCAGTACTTC. Its protein product is CASSITAFYEQYF.

For the CDR3, the DNA is TGCGCCAGCGGGGGCGGGAGTGAAGAGACCCAGTACTTC. As protein: CASGGGSEETQYF. The V call is TRBV5-1, the J call TRBJ2-5, with D possibly being TRBD2 (7 bases). Germline V gene lookup returns CDR1 SGHRS and CDR2 YFSETQ. The CDR3 extends over 13 amino acids. The V gene lost 7 bases and the J gene lost 3 bases, with 13 bases spanning the gap.

The genes are TRBV10-1 and TRBJ2-1; D is undetermined. The CDR3 is 12 amino acids. CDR1 and CDR2 (germline): WNHNN, SYGVQD (reference sequence). V was pared by 1 base and J by 6 bases, with 4 bases between. CDR3 loop: CASSEWLNEQFF. The CDR3 DNA sequence: TGCGCCAGCAGTGAGTGGCTCAATGAGCAGTTCTTC.

The chain recombines TRBV19 with TRBJ1-6, with no clear D. This CDR3 region has 12 residues. CDR1 is LNHDA and CDR2 is SQIVND in the germline V gene (reference sequence). Trimming took off 5 bases at V and 8 bases at J, with 7 bases between the two ends. CDR3 protein: CASSSSHSPLHF. CDR3 in DNA: TGTGCCAGTAGTTCCTCTCATTCACCCCTCCACTTT.

The chain joins TRBV9 to TRBJ1-3; D is undetermined. V was shortened by 0 bases and J by 0 bases, with 10 bases between the two germline ends. The CDR3 has 16 residues. The V gene's germline CDR1 is SGDLS and CDR2 YYNGEE. This CDR3 is CASSVENFLSGNTIYF. The CDR3 DNA reads as TGTGCCAGCAGCGTAGAGAACTTCCTCTCTGGAAACACCATATATTTT.

CDR3 sequence: CASSSPGTEGRSEQYF. The CDR3 DNA reads as TGCGCCAGCAGCTCACCCGGGACAGAGGGGCGAAGCGAGCAGTACTTC. The V call is TRBV5-1, the J call TRBJ2-7, with 7 bases aligning to TRBD1. CDR1 SGHRS and CDR2 YFSETQ come from the germline V gene. This CDR3 is 16 amino acids long. The J segment lost 6 bases and the V segment lost 3 bases, leaving 15 bases of the junction unmatched. Drawing the rest from reference TRBV5-1 and TRBJ2-7, the complete variable domain is KAGVTQTPRYLIKTRGQQVTLSCSPISGHRSVSWYQQTPGQGLQFLFEYFSETQRNKGNFPGRFSGRQFSNSRSEMNVSTLELGDSALYLCASSSPGTEGRSEQYFGPGTRLTVT.

The rearrangement joins TRBV19 to TRBJ1-2; TRBD1 is a possible D gene (5 bases). The V end lost 5 bases, the J end lost 3 bases, and 19 bases lay between the germline ends. Germline-derived CDR1 and CDR2 are LNHDA and SQIVND (reference sequence). The CDR3 is made up of 16 amino acids. CDR3 sequence: CASSLGQGSVDYGYTF. CDR3 in DNA: TGTGCCAGTAGTTTAGGGCAGGGATCCGTGGACTATGGCTACACCTTC.

The chain combines TRBV27 with TRBJ1-5, with D tentatively TRBD1 (5 bases). CDR3 length: 14 amino acids. V was trimmed by 3 bases and J by 5 bases, leaving 11 bases between them. In germline, CDR1 is MNHEY, CDR2 SMNVEV (reference sequence). The CDR3 DNA sequence: TGTGCCAGCAGTTTCCAGGGCCCGGATCAGCCCCAGCATTTT. Encoded protein: CASSFQGPDQPQHF.

The gene calls are TRBV5-5 and TRBJ1-2, with 11 positions matching TRBD1. V lost 5 bases and J lost 7; bases outside the gene matches: 10. CDR1 and CDR2 from the germline V gene are SGHKS and YYEKEE (reference sequence). The CDR3 runs to 15 residues. The CDR3 loop is CASSLHLGQGVGYTF. CDR3 coding DNA: TGTGCCAGCAGTTTACACTTGGGACAGGGGGTTGGCTACACCTTC. Combining the CDR3 with reference TRBV5-5 and TRBJ1-2 gives the whole variable domain DAGVTQSPTHLIKTRGQQVTLRCSPISGHKSVSWYQQVLGQGPQFIFQYYEKEERGRGNFPDRFSARQFPNYSSELNVNALLLGDSALYLCASSLHLGQGVGYTFGSGTRLTVV.

This clone is a singleton in its sample. The chain links TRBV28 to TRBJ1-1, with TRBD1 as a possible D gene (6 bases). CDR3 length: 12 amino acids. Trimming took off 8 bases at V and 7 bases at J, with 14 bases between the two ends. Germline V CDR1 and CDR2: MDHEN, SYDVKM. CDR3 amino acids: CASYSTDSEAFF. The CDR3 DNA reads as TGTGCCAGCTACTCGACGGACAGTGAAGCTTTCTTT. The full variable domain, its missing parts supplied by reference TRBV28 and TRBJ1-1, is DVKVTQSSRYLVKRTGEKVFLECVQDMDHENMFWYRQDPGLGLRLIYFSYDVKMKEKGDIPEGYSVSREKKERFSLILESASTNQTSMYLCASYSTDSEAFFGQGTRLTVV.

The chain couples TRBV25-1 to TRBJ1-2; 9 bases map to TRBD1. Trimming removed 1 base from V and 4 bases from J; junction bases left unmatched: 10. Germline V gene data show CDR1 as MGHDK and CDR2 as SYGVNS. This CDR3 spans 17 amino acids. Written as DNA, the CDR3 is TGTGCCAGCAGTGAATTGGGGACAGGGAAGAACTTCTATGGCTACACCTTC. This encodes CASSELGTGKNFYGYTF.

The chain employs TRBV9 and TRBJ2-3, with unresolved D. Germline CDR1 SGDLS, CDR2 YYNGEE. V dropped 3 bases and J dropped 2 bases, with 13 bases sitting between them. The CDR3 has 15 residues. The chain's CDR3 is CASSASLEATDTQYF. In nucleotides, the CDR3 is TGTGCCAGCAGCGCCAGTCTAGAGGCCACAGATACGCAGTATTTT.